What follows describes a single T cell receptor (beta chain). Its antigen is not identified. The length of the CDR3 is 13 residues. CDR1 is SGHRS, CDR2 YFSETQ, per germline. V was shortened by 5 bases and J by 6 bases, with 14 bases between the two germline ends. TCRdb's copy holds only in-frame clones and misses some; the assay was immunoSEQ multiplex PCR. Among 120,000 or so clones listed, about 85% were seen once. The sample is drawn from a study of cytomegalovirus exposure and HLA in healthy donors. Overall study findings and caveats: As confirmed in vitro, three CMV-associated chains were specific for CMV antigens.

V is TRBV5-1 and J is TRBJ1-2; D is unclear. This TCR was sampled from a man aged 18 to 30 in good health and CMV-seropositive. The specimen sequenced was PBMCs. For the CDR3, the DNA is TGCGCCAGCAGGGCATCCCCTTCGAATGGCTACACCTTC. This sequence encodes CASRASPSNGYTF.